The rows below give T cell receptor beta chains drawn from one sample of a study of long-term antiretroviral therapy in people with HIV. Profiled with immunoSEQ multiplex PCR; TCRdb holds only in-frame clones, not every one. In the table there are some 20,000 clones, 80% of which are singletons. The sample was unsorted PBMCs, taken 2.9 years after starting antiretroviral therapy. These receptors were taken from a woman aged 30 to 39 with HIV. The CDR3 runs from the conserved cysteine through the conserved F or W. Each record gives: V gene, J gene, clone size, D gene, CDR3 DNA, CDR3 protein. A D gene is named only where the DNA matches it firmly. Clone size is stated in some rows and not others, as once, few, many or a class when expanded.

TRBV6-1	TRBJ1-5	once	TRBD1	TGTGCCACCTACTCACGACAGGGGAGCAATCAGCCCCAGCATTTT	CATYSRQGSNQPQHF
TRBV6-5	TRBJ1-4	.	TRBD1	TGTGCCAGCAGGGGGGGGACAGGGACGTACGAAAAACTGTTTTTT	CASRGGTGTYEKLFF
TRBV4-1	TRBJ1-2	few	.	TGCGCCAGCAGCCAAGATGGGGGGGGCGTCCCCTATGGCTACACCTTC	CASSQDGGGVPYGYTF
TRBV10-3	TRBJ2-1	.	TRBD2	TGTGCCACAGGCATGGCTAGCGGGGGTAATAATGAGCAGTTCTTC	CATGMASGGNNEQFF
TRBV7-9	TRBJ1-1	few	TRBD1	TGTGCCACAGGGACAGGGGGGGAAGCTTTCTTT	CATGTGGEAFF
TRBV27	TRBJ2-1	.	TRBD2	TGTGCCAGCACCCCCGGGGGGGGTAACAATGAGCAGTTCTTC	CASTPGGGNNEQFF
TRBV6-1	TRBJ2-1	.	.	TGTGCCAGCAGTGAGTTGATGGGGGCCCAAGGCTCCTACAATGAGCAGTTCTTC	CASSELMGAQGSYNEQFF
TRBV27	TRBJ2-2	few	.	TGTGCCAGCAGTCCGACCACCGGGGAGCTGTTTTTT	CASSPTTGELFF
TRBV2	TRBJ2-3	.	TRBD2	TGTGCCAGCAGTATTGGACTAGCGGGGCAAGATACGCAGTATTTT	CASSIGLAGQDTQYF
TRBV27	TRBJ2-6	.	.	TGTGCCAGCAGTTTGTGGGGCGGTGGGGCCAACGTCCTGACTTTC	CASSLWGGGANVLTF
TRBV5-1	TRBJ1-1	.	.	TGCGCCAGCAGCTTCCGGGACGGATTTGAAGCTTTCTTT	CASSFRDGFEAFF
TRBV9	TRBJ1-3	once	.	TGTGCCAGCAGCGCAAACTTAGGGGTAGGAAACACCATATATTTT	CASSANLGVGNTIYF
TRBV7-2	TRBJ1-5	.	.	TGTGCCAGCAGCTTTGAACCGGGGCCCCAGCATTTT	CASSFEPGPQHF
TRBV6-1	TRBJ2-3	.	TRBD2	TGTGCCAGCAGTGCCGGACTAGCGGGGGCCGATACGCAGTATTTT	CASSAGLAGADTQYF
TRBV7-8	TRBJ2-3	.	.	TGTGCCAGCAGCTTAGGGGGAGCCAGCACAGATACGCAGTATTTT	CASSLGGASTDTQYF
TRBV28	TRBJ1-1	.	.	TGTGCCAGCAGTCAGGACAGTCAGAACACTGAAGCTTTCTTT	CASSQDSQNTEAFF
TRBV19	TRBJ1-3	.	.	TGTGCCAGTAGTATAGATCTTCGTCAGGGTATGAACACCATATATTTT	CASSIDLRQGMNTIYF
TRBV11-2	TRBJ2-3	.	.	TGTGCCAGCAGCATCGGACGGGCAAGCACAGATACGCAGTATTTT	CASSIGRASTDTQYF
TRBV29-1	TRBJ2-3	.	.	TGCAGCGTTGAAGACAGGGGACTAAGCACAGATACGCAGTATTTT	CSVEDRGLSTDTQYF
TRBV28	TRBJ1-6	.	.	TGTGCCACCACGTCTGCCTCCTATAATTCACCCCTCCACTTT	CATTSASYNSPLHF
TRBV6-4	TRBJ2-1	.	TRBD1	TGTGCCAGCAGTGCCGGACAGGGGGAGATAAATGAGCAGTTCTTC	CASSAGQGEINEQFF
TRBV6-5	TRBJ1-5	.	TRBD1	TGTGCCAGCAGCCGAGGACAGGGTAATCAGCCCCAGCATTTT	CASSRGQGNQPQHF
TRBV6-4	TRBJ2-1	.	.	TGTGCCAGCAGTGAAGGTAGTCTGAATGAGCAGTTCTTC	CASSEGSLNEQFF
TRBV5-8	TRBJ2-7	.	.	TGTGCCAGCAGCTTAGGGAGAGGTTCCTACGAGCAGTACTTC	CASSLGRGSYEQYF
TRBV27	TRBJ2-3	once	TRBD2	TGTGCCAGCAGTCTCGGGACTAGCGGTACAGATACGCAGTATTTT	CASSLGTSGTDTQYF
TRBV27	TRBJ1-1	.	.	TGTGCCAGCAGACCCGGGTGGGGACAGAACACTGAAGCTTTCTTT	CASRPGWGQNTEAFF
TRBV19	TRBJ1-3	.	.	TGTGCCAGTCGGGCTTCCTCTGGAAACACCATATATTTT	CASRASSGNTIYF
TRBV6-5	TRBJ2-1	.	.	TGTGCCAGCAGTTACATGAACCTTTACAATGAGCAGTTCTTC	CASSYMNLYNEQFF
TRBV29-1	TRBJ1-1	.	.	TGCAGCGTTGAGCCCACAGGGAACACTGAAGCTTTCTTT	CSVEPTGNTEAFF
TRBV4-1	TRBJ2-7	.	TRBD2	TGCGCCAGCAGCCAAGAACGGGGGGGTAACGAGCAGTACTTC	CASSQERGGNEQYF
TRBV7-2	TRBJ2-2	.	TRBD1	TGTGCCAGCAGCTCCGGGACAGGGTGGCAGAACACCGGGGAGCTGTTTTTT	CASSSGTGWQNTGELFF
TRBV21-1	TRBJ2-6	.	.	TGTGCCAGCAGCAAAGGGCGAGTCAAATCGGGGGCCAACGTCCTGACTTTC	CASSKGRVKSGANVLTF
TRBV2	TRBJ1-4	few	.	TGTGCCAGCAGTGCCGGGACCAATGAAAAACTGTTTTTT	CASSAGTNEKLFF
TRBV6-1	TRBJ1-5	once	.	TGTGCCAGCAGCCTCTATCGGGGTGGCAATCAGCCCCAGCATTTT	CASSLYRGGNQPQHF
TRBV7-2	TRBJ1-5	once	.	TGTGCCAGCAGCTTAAACCAAGGAGGGCAGCCCCAGCATTTT	CASSLNQGGQPQHF
TRBV7-2	TRBJ2-5	.	TRBD2	TGTGCCAGCAGCTTAGGGGGGGGAGTAATGGAGACCCAGTACTTC	CASSLGGGVMETQYF
TRBV29-1	TRBJ1-2	.	.	TGCAGCGTTGAAGATACCCGGGCGGGTCGGAACTATGGCTACACCTTC	CSVEDTRAGRNYGYTF
TRBV25-1	TRBJ2-7	few	.	TGTGCCAGCACCACGGGCTACGAGCAGTACTTC	CASTTGYEQYF
TRBV6-6	TRBJ1-2	.	.	TGTGCCAGCAGTTACTCCCCGAGTAACTATGGCTACACCTTC	CASSYSPSNYGYTF
TRBV4-1	TRBJ1-3	few	.	TGCGCCAGCAGCCCAGATCCCCTAAACACCATATATTTT	CASSPDPLNTIYF
TRBV7-3	TRBJ2-2	.	.	TGTGCCAGCAGCTTATTAACCGGGGAGCTGTTTTTT	CASSLLTGELFF
TRBV7-2	TRBJ2-1	.	TRBD2	TGTGCCAGCAGCTTACCTAGCGGGGGGGGGTCCTACAATGAGCAGTTCTTC	CASSLPSGGGSYNEQFF
TRBV7-8	TRBJ2-1	.	TRBD2	TGTGCCAGCACCCTTTTAGCGGGGCTCACAACCTACAATGAGCAGTTCTTC	CASTLLAGLTTYNEQFF
TRBV2	TRBJ2-5	.	TRBD1	TGTGCCAGCAGTGAAGGGACAGGGGGCTGGGAGACCCAGTACTTC	CASSEGTGGWETQYF
TRBV2	TRBJ1-6	.	TRBD1	TGTGCCAGCGTGGACAGGGGGTCAGTTCGTTCACCCCTCCACTTT	CASVDRGSVRSPLHF
TRBV2	TRBJ2-3	.	.	TGTGCCAGCAGTGAAGATAAGGGCCAGACAGATACGCAGTATTTT	CASSEDKGQTDTQYF
TRBV30	TRBJ1-5	.	TRBD1	TGTGCCTGGAGTATATCCGGGACAGGGTTTCAGCCCCAGCATTTT	CAWSISGTGFQPQHF
TRBV30	TRBJ1-4	.	.	TGTGCCTGGAGTCAGAGGAATGAAAAACTGTTTTTT	CAWSQRNEKLFF
TRBV5-4	TRBJ1-2	few	.	TGTGCCAGCAGCTTGGCCGAATGGAATCCCGGCTACACCTTC	CASSLAEWNPGYTF
TRBV4-1	TRBJ2-1	once	TRBD2	TGCGCCAGCAGCCAAGATATGCGGGGGGCCTTTTGGAATGAGCAGTTCTTC	CASSQDMRGAFWNEQFF